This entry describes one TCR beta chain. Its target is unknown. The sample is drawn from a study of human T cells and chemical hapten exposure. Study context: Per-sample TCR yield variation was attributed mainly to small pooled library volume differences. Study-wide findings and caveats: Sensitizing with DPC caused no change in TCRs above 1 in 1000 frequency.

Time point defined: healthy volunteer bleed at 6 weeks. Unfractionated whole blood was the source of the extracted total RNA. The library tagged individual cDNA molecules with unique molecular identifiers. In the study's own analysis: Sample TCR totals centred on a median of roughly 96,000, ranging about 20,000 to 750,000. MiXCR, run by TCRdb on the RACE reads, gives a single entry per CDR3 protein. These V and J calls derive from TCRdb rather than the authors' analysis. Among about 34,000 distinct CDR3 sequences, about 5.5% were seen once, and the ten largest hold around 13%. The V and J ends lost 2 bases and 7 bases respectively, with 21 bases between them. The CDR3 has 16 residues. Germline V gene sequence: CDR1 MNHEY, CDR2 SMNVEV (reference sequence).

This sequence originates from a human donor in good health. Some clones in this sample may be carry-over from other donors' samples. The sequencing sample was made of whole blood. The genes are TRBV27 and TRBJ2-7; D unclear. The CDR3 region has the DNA TGTGCCAGCAGTTTAAAGGGTCGGACGCTTGTACGGGAGCAGTACTTC. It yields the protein CASSLKGRTLVREQYF.